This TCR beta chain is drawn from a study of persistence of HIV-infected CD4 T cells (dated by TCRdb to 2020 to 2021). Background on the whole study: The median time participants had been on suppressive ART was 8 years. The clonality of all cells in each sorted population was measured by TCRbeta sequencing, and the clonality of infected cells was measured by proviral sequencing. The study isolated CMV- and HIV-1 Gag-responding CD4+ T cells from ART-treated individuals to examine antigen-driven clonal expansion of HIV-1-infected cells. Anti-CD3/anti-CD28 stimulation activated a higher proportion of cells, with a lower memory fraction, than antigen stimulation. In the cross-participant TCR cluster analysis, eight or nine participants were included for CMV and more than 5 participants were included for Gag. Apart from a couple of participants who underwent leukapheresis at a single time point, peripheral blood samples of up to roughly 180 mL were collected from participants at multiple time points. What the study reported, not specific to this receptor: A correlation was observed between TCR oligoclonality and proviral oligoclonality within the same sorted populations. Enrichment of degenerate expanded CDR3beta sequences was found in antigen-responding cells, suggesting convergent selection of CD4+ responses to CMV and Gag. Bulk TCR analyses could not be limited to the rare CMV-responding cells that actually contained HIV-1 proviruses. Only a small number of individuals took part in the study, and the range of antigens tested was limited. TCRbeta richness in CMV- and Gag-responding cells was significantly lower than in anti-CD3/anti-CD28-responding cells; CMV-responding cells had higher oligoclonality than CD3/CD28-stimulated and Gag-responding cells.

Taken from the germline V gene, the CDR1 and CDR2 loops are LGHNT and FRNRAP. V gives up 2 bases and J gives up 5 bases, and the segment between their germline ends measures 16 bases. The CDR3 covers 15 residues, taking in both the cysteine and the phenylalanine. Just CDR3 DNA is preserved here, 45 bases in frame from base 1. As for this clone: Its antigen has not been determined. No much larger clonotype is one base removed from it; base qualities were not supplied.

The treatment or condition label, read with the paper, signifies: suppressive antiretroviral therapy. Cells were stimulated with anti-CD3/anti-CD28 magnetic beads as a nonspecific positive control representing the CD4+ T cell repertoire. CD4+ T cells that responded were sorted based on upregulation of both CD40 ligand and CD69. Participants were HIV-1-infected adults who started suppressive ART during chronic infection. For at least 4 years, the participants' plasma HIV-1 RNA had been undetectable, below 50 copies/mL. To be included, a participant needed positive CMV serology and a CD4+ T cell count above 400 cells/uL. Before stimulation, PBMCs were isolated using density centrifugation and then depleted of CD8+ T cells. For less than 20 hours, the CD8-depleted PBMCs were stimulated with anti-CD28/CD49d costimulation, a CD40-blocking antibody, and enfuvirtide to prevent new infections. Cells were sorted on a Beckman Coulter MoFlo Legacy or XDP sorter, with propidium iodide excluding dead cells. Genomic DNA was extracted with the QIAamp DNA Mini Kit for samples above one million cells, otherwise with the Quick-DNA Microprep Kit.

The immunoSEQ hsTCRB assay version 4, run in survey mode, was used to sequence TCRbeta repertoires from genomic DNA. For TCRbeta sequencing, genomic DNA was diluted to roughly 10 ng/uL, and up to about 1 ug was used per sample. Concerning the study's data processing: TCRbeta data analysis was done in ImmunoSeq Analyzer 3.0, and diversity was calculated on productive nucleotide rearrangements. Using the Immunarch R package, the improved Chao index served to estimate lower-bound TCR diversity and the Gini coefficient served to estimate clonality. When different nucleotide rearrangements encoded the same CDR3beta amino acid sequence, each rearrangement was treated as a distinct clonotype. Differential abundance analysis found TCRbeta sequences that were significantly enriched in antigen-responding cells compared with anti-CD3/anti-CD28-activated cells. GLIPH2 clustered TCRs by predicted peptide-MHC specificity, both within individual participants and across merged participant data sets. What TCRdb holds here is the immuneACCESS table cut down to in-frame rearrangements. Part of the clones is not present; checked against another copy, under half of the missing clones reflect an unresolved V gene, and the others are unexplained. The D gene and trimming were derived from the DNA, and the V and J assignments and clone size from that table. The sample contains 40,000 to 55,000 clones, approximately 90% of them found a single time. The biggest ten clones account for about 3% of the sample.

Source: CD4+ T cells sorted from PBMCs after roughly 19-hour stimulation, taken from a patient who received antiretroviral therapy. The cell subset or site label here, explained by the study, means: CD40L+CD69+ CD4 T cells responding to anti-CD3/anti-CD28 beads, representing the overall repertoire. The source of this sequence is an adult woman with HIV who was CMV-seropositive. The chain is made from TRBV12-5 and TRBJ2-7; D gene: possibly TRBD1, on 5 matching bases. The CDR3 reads CASGLTYRQYDEQYF. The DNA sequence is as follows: TGTGCTAGTGGTTTGACGTACAGGCAGTACGACGAGCAGTACTTC.